Below, 15 T cell receptor beta chains from the same sample are listed, as sequenced in a study of CD8+CD57+ T cells in acquired aplastic anemia. TCR beta VDJ combinations and CDR3 sequences were profiled from genomic DNA. TCRdb itself ran the reads through MiXCR, one entry per CDR3 protein. The table shows fewer than 250,000 distinct CDR3 sequences, with around 50% occurring only once. Sequencing used sorted CD4+, CD8+, or CD8+CD57+ T cells (not recorded which) from PBMCs. These receptors were obtained from a human donor in good health, serving as a control.

This clonotype has more than one count but fewer than ten. V gene TRBV19 combines with J gene TRBJ2-5; D is possibly TRBD2 (5 bases). The V end lost 1 base, the J end lost 1 base, and 10 bases lay between the germline ends. The germline gives CDR1 LNHDA, CDR2 SQIVND (reference sequence). This CDR3 has 15 residues. CDR3 amino acids: CASSIGYSGQETQYF. The CDR3 region has the DNA TGTGCCAGTAGTATAGGTTACAGCGGCCAAGAGACCCAGTACTTC.

V and J are TRBV6-6 and TRBJ2-6; no clear D gene. V lost 6 bases, J lost 4 bases, and 4 bases lay in between. The CDR3 extends over 12 amino acids. Germline V gene lookup returns CDR1 MNHNY and CDR2 SVGAGI (reference sequence). The CDR3 DNA follows: TGTGCCAGCAGAACGGGGGCCAACGTCCTGACTTTC. Amino acids: CASRTGANVLTF.

This clonotype occurred a few times. The chain is built from TRBV9 and TRBJ1-4, with 11 nucleotides matching TRBD1. With 7 bases clipped from V and 7 bases from J, the junction kept 0 bases outside the gene matches. Germline V gene data show CDR1 as SGDLS and CDR2 as YYNGEE. This CDR3 contains 12 residues. The CDR3 protein is CASGTGGEKLFF. CDR3 nucleotides: TGTGCCAGCGGGACAGGGGGTGAAAAACTGTTTTTT.

This clonotype was picked up one time. The chain has TRBV10-3 and TRBJ1-2, with D perhaps matching TRBD1 (5 bases). The germline V gene encodes CDR1 ENHRY and CDR2 SYGVKD. This CDR3 has 13 amino acids. Trimming cost V 4 bases and J 7 bases, with 13 bases left between them. The CDR3 region has the DNA TGTGCCATCAGTGTTGGGGCGCGAACTGGCTACACCTTC. Amino acid sequence: CAISVGARTGYTF.

This clonotype was observed many times. The chain joins TRBV7-2 to TRBJ2-7; 10 nucleotides match TRBD1. The germline V gene has CDR1 SGHTA and CDR2 FQGNSA. The CDR3 has 18 amino acids. Trimming took 0 bases from V and 0 from J; bases not matched to a gene: 8. The CDR3 region is CASSLAPPGTGVSYEQYF. CDR3 nucleotides: TGTGCCAGCAGCTTAGCCCCTCCCGGGACAGGGGTCTCCTACGAGCAGTACTTC.

This clonotype was observed at least ten times. The genes are TRBV7-2 and TRBJ2-7; possible D gene TRBD1, 5 bases. Germline CDR1 reads SGHTA; CDR2 reads FQGNSA. V was shortened by 6 bases and J by 2 bases, with 23 bases between the two germline ends. This CDR3 has 17 residues. CDR3 DNA sequence: TGTGCCAGCAGTCCGCGGATAACAGGTTCTGGGACCTACGAGCAGTACTTC. Its translation is CASSPRITGSGTYEQYF.

This sequence joins TRBV15 and TRBJ2-5; 7 positions agree with TRBD2. The CDR3 covers 12 residues. CDR1 and CDR2 (germline): LNHNV, YYDKDF (reference sequence). V trimming: 7 bases; J trimming: 4 bases; junction bases outside the gene matches: 3. CDR3 protein: CATMGGGETQYF. The CDR3 DNA reads as TGTGCCACCATGGGGGGGGGAGAGACCCAGTACTTC.

This clonotype was counted between two and nine times. The rearrangement joins TRBV10-3 to TRBJ1-2; 7 bases map to TRBD1. The CDR3 spans 13 residues. CDR1 and CDR2 from the germline V gene are ENHRY and SYGVKD. J lost 7 bases, V lost 4 bases, and 6 bases had no gene match. CDR3 region: CAISARDRVGYTF. CDR3 coding DNA: TGTGCCATCAGTGCACGCGACAGGGTTGGCTACACCTTC.

This clonotype has a count of ten or more. V usage is TRBV4-1 and J usage is TRBJ1-1, with 8 positions matching TRBD1. The CDR3 covers 16 residues. V shed 4 bases, J shed 1 base, and the junction held 8 bases outside the gene matches. Looked up from germline, CDR1 is MGHRA and CDR2 is YSYEKL. The DNA of the CDR3 is TGCGCCAGCAGCCTCGGACAGGGCCCAACGAACACTGAAGCTTTCTTT. Encoded protein: CASSLGQGPTNTEAFF.

This chain links TRBV7-9 with TRBJ2-1; D uncertain. The V gene lost 4 bases and the J gene lost 8 bases, with 15 bases spanning the gap. Germline CDR1 and CDR2: SEHNR and FQNEAQ (reference sequence). The CDR3 extends over 14 amino acids. CDR3 in amino acids: CASSSQILTDEQFF. CDR3 nucleotides: TGTGCCAGCAGCTCACAAATTTTGACGGATGAGCAGTTCTTC.

The sample holds many counts of this clonotype. J is TRBJ2-3 and V is TRBV6-1; D possibly matches TRBD1 or TRBD2 (5 bases each). V shed 7 bases and J shed 2 bases, with 16 bases lying between them. The CDR3 covers 15 residues. Per germline, CDR1 MNHNS and CDR2 SASEGT. The CDR3 reads CASTLEPGPTDTQYF. CDR3 in DNA: TGTGCCAGCACTTTAGAACCGGGACCCACAGATACGCAGTATTTT.

This clonotype was seen at least ten times. The rearrangement uses TRBV24-1 and TRBJ1-2; the D is unclear. This CDR3 has 13 amino acids. Trimming removed 0 bases from V and 4 bases from J, with 5 bases in between. Germline loops: CDR1 KGHDR, CDR2 SFDVKD. CDR3 in amino acids: CATSDLNSYGYTF. The CDR3 DNA is TGTGCCACCAGTGATTTGAACAGCTATGGCTACACCTTC.

The chain uses TRBV20-1 and TRBJ1-6, with D possibly TRBD1 on 6 matching bases. CDR1 and CDR2 from the germline V gene are DFQATT and SNEGSKA (reference sequence). Trimming shortened V by 4 bases and J by 8 bases, and 15 bases separated the two germline ends. CDR3 length: 14 amino acids. The CDR3 here is CSAKRPGTYSPLHF. The DNA of the CDR3 is TGCAGTGCTAAGAGACCAGGGACATATTCACCCCTCCACTTT.

The chain joins TRBV7-2 to TRBJ1-1; D might be TRBD1 (6 bases). From germline, CDR1 is SGHTA and CDR2 FQGNSA. The CDR3 runs 15 residues. The germline V and J ends were trimmed by 5 bases and 1 base, with 14 bases remaining between them. In DNA form, the CDR3 reads TGTGCCAGCAGCCTTAGATCGGGACAGAACACTGAAGCTTTCTTT. Translating gives CASSLRSGQNTEAFF.

The gene calls are TRBV7-3 and TRBJ1-4, with D possibly matching TRBD1 (6 bases). Germline-derived CDR1 and CDR2 are SGHTA and FQGTGA. Trimming removed 5 bases from V and 7 bases from J, with 11 bases in between. There are 13 residues in the CDR3. The CDR3 sequence is CASSAQGSEKLFF. In DNA form, the CDR3 reads TGTGCCAGCAGCGCTCAGGGGAGTGAAAAACTGTTTTTT.